Following are 22 T cell receptor beta chains from one sample sequenced in a study of somatic mutations in cytotoxic T cells in rheumatoid arthritis. Some clones are missing from TCRdb's copy, which holds only in-frame ones; the method was immunoSEQ multiplex PCR. The repertoire includes almost 4,000 clones, approximately 93% of them detected once, and 7% to 9% sits in the top ten. Sequencing used CD8+ T cells sorted from blood. All receptors derive from a woman in her fifties or sixties with rheumatoid arthritis.

The chain joins TRBV11-3 to TRBJ2-3; 10 bases are a match to TRBD1. The CDR3 sequence is 17 residues long. The germline CDR1 and CDR2 sequences are SGHNT and YENEEA. V shed 1 base and J 3 bases; nucleotides not matched to a gene: 7. CDR3 region: CASSLGVGTGATDTQYF. CDR3 sequence (DNA): TGTGCCAGCAGCTTAGGCGTGGGGACAGGGGCGACAGATACGCAGTATTTT. The entire variable domain, with the rest obtained from reference TRBV11-3 and TRBJ2-3, is as follows: EAGVVQSPRYKIIEKKQPVAFWCNPISGHNTLYWYLQNLGQGPELLIRYENEEAVDDSQLPKDRFSAERLKGVDSTLKIQPAELGDSAVYLCASSLGVGTGATDTQYFGPGTRLTVL.

The V and J genes are TRBV27 and TRBJ2-2; 7 bases are a match to TRBD1. Losses at the gene ends were 5 bases for V and 11 bases for J; bases not matched to a gene: 11. Germline CDR1 is MNHEY and CDR2 is SMNVEV (reference sequence). The CDR3 contains 14 residues. The CDR3 loop is CASSLRDSDDELFF. In DNA, the CDR3 is TGTGCCAGCAGTCTACGGGACAGCGATGACGAGCTGTTTTTT.

The chain has TRBV19 and TRBJ1-1; tentative D call: TRBD1 (5 bases). Germline-derived CDR1 and CDR2 are LNHDA and SQIVND (reference sequence). V lost 7 bases, J lost 5 bases, and 14 bases lay in between. This CDR3 contains 13 residues. The CDR3 coding sequence is TGTGCCAGTACCCTGGGGGGTTTGACTGAAGCTTTCTTT. It translates to CASTLGGLTEAFF.

The chain is built from TRBV7-2 and TRBJ2-1, with D tentatively TRBD2 (5 bases). The germline V gene encodes CDR1 SGHTA and CDR2 FQGNSA. This CDR3 is built from 14 residues. The ends were cut back, 1 base at V and 5 bases at J, with 9 bases in the middle. CDR3 residues: CASSLGEGDNEQFF. The CDR3 coding sequence is TGTGCCAGCAGCTTAGGAGAGGGCGACAATGAGCAGTTCTTC.

The V call is TRBV27, the J call TRBJ1-5; TRBD1 agrees at 9 bases. Germline assignment: CDR1 MNHEY and CDR2 SMNVEV (reference sequence). This CDR3 has 15 amino acids. After removal of 5 bases from V and 8 bases from J, the junction contained 10 bases not matched to a gene. The CDR3 sequence: CASSAAGTGSKPQHF. CDR3 bases: TGTGCCAGCAGTGCAGCCGGGACAGGGTCTAAGCCCCAGCATTTT.

The chain couples TRBV6-5 to TRBJ1-1, with 7 positions matching TRBD1. The V and J ends lost 0 bases and 1 base, in that order; junction bases with no gene match: 2. Germline V gene sequence: CDR1 MNHEY, CDR2 SVGAGI. The CDR3 loop spans 15 amino acids. CDR3 protein: CASSYSTGRNTEAFF. CDR3 nucleotide sequence: TGTGCCAGCAGTTACTCGACAGGGCGGAACACTGAAGCTTTCTTT.

V usage is TRBV4-1 and J usage is TRBJ2-7; no clear D gene. Deletions cut 1 base from V and 5 bases from J, with 12 bases between. The CDR3 length is 14 residues. Germline V gives CDR1 MGHRA, CDR2 YSYEKL. The CDR3 reads CASSQGYRDDEQYV. As DNA, the CDR3 is TGCGCCAGCAGCCAAGGTTACAGAGACGACGAGCAGTACGTC.

This clone was found once. The J gene is TRBJ2-7, the V gene TRBV28, with D tentatively TRBD2 (6 bases). Germline V gene sequence: CDR1 MDHEN, CDR2 SYDVKM. There are 14 residues in the CDR3. V was shortened by 6 bases and J by 6 bases, with 18 bases between the two germline ends. This CDR3 is CASSRLGGFFEQYV. CDR3 nucleotides: TGTGCCAGCAGCCGCCTTGGGGGGTTCTTCGAGCAGTACGTC.

The genes are TRBV27 and TRBJ2-1; possibly TRBD2 for D (5 bases). Germline V lookup: CDR1 MNHEY, CDR2 SMNVEV (reference sequence). The CDR3 spans 13 residues. V shed 5 bases and J shed 4 bases, with 9 bases lying between them. The CDR3 region has the DNA TGTGCCAGCAGTACGGCGGGTTACAATGAGCAGTTCTTC. Its translation: CASSTAGYNEQFF.

The chain combines TRBV11-3 with TRBJ2-7, with no clear D. Germline V gives CDR1 SGHNT, CDR2 YENEEA. The CDR3 is made up of 14 amino acids. Trimming pared 5 bases from V and 2 bases from J, leaving 13 bases between. The CDR3 region has the DNA TGTGCCAGCAGCCCCAAGGCGGTTCCCTACGAGCAGTACTTC. It encodes CASSPKAVPYEQYF.

The V and J genes are TRBV5-1 and TRBJ2-1, with D perhaps TRBD1 (6 bases). The CDR3 is made up of 11 amino acids. The V end lost 7 bases, the J end lost 12 bases, and 14 bases lay between the germline ends. CDR1 is SGHRS and CDR2 is YFSETQ in the germline V gene. The CDR3 nucleotides are TGCGCCAGCCAACAGGGCCGGGGGCAGTTCTTC. This gives the protein CASQQGRGQFF.

The CDR3 loop reads CASSIFLVGGEQYF. The CDR3 DNA follows: TGTGCCAGCAGCATCTTTCTGGTAGGAGGCGAGCAGTACTTC. The rearrangement links TRBV13 to TRBJ2-7, with D perhaps matching TRBD2 (5 bases). Germline CDR1 reads PRHDT; CDR2 reads FYEKMQ (reference sequence). This CDR3 has 14 amino acids. The V end was cut by 5 bases, the J end by 6 bases, with 17 bases between.

This chain connects TRBV28 to TRBJ1-6, with D maybe TRBD1 (6 bases). Trimming left V 8 bases short and J 2 bases short, with 10 bases between. The CDR3 has 14 residues. Germline V lookup: CDR1 MDHEN, CDR2 SYDVKM. The CDR3 DNA is TGTGCCAGCCGGGGGGGCCCCTATAATTCACCCCTCCACTTT. It yields the protein CASRGGPYNSPLHF. The full variable domain, in which reference TRBV28 and TRBJ1-6 provide the parts outside the CDR3, is DVKVTQSSRYLVKRTGEKVFLECVQDMDHENMFWYRQDPGLGLRLIYFSYDVKMKEKGDIPEGYSVSREKKERFSLILESASTNQTSMYLCASRGGPYNSPLHFGNGTRLTVT.

In the case of this clone: Relative to the germline gene, one junction end is altered; a read error may explain this. The chain is built from TRBV2 and TRBJ2-1; 10 nucleotides agree with TRBD2. Germline V CDR1 and CDR2: SNHLY, FYNNEI. This CDR3 is built from 14 residues. CDR3 sequence (DNA): TGTGCCAGCACCGGTAGCGGGAGGTACAGTGAGCAGTTCTTC. Encoded protein: CASTGSGRYSEQFF. Filled out from reference TRBV2 and TRBJ2-1, the complete variable domain reads EPEVTQTPSHQVTQMGQEVILRCVPISNHLYFYWYRQILGQKVEFLVSFYNNEISEKSEIFDDQFSVERPDGSNFTLKIRSTKLEDSAMYFCASTGSGRYSEQFFGPGTRLTVL.

The genes are TRBV2 and TRBJ1-2; D gene unclear. The germline gives CDR1 SNHLY, CDR2 FYNNEI. With 6 bases removed from V and 8 bases from J, the gap between germline ends came to 16 bases. This CDR3 has 13 residues. CDR3 amino acids: CASRDSFGEGYTF. Written as DNA, the CDR3 is TGTGCCAGCAGGGATTCATTTGGGGAGGGCTACACCTTC. Full variable domain (remainder filled in from reference TRBV2 and TRBJ1-2): EPEVTQTPSHQVTQMGQEVILRCVPISNHLYFYWYRQILGQKVEFLVSFYNNEISEKSEIFDDQFSVERPDGSNFTLKIRSTKLEDSAMYFCASRDSFGEGYTFGSGTRLTVV.

The chain has TRBV7-8 and TRBJ2-7; TRBD2 aligns across 10 bases. V lost 3 bases to trimming and J lost 2 bases; unmatched junction nucleotides: 4. Germline V gives CDR1 SGHVS, CDR2 FQNEAQ. This CDR3 comprises 15 residues. This CDR3 is CASSFFTSGAYEQYF. CDR3 nucleotide sequence: TGTGCCAGCAGCTTTTTCACTAGCGGGGCCTACGAGCAGTACTTC.

J is TRBJ1-3 and V is TRBV25-1, with D maybe TRBD1 (5 bases). The germline CDR1 and CDR2 sequences are MGHDK and SYGVNS. This CDR3 has 17 amino acids. The V end lost 6 bases, the J end lost 0 bases, and 18 bases lay between the germline ends. The CDR3 bases are TGTGCCAGCAGAGAGAACAGGCCTTCTTACTCTGGAAACACCATATATTTT. Its translation is CASRENRPSYSGNTIYF.

V gene TRBV28 combines with J gene TRBJ2-1; 7 bases map to TRBD2. The germline gives CDR1 MDHEN, CDR2 SYDVKM. The CDR3 contains 16 residues. The junction had 9 bases not matched to a gene; V was cut back by 7 bases and J by 0 bases. The CDR3 here is CASTTWGGSSYNEQFF. In nucleotides, the CDR3 is TGTGCCAGCACCACATGGGGGGGTAGCTCCTACAATGAGCAGTTCTTC.

In this sample, this clone turned up once. The rearrangement uses TRBV4-1 and TRBJ2-7; D not resolved. The CDR3 covers 16 residues. Trimming removed 1 base at V and 0 bases at J, with 13 bases between. Germline CDR1 is MGHRA and CDR2 is YSYEKL. The DNA of the CDR3 is TGCGCCAGCAGCCAAGTTGACGCGAGGAGCTCCTACGAGCAGTACGTC. Protein: CASSQVDARSSYEQYV.

The rearrangement uses TRBV6-1 and TRBJ2-7, with 12 bases matching TRBD2. CDR1 and CDR2 (germline): MNHNS, SASEGT. J gave up 3 bases and V 3 bases, and 12 bases lay outside the gene matches. CDR3 length: 18 residues. CDR3 region: CASSDFPGSTSGSYEQYV. In DNA, the CDR3 is TGTGCCAGCAGTGATTTTCCTGGTTCGACTAGCGGGAGCTACGAGCAGTACGTC.

The rearrangement uses TRBV4-1 and TRBJ2-3, with D possibly TRBD2 on 5 matching bases. Germline V gene data show CDR1 as MGHRA and CDR2 as YSYEKL. This CDR3 contains 15 residues. Trimming left V 3 bases short and J 3 bases short, with 13 bases between. CDR3 region: CASSQTRGGTDTQYF. DNA for the CDR3: TGCGCCAGCAGCCAGACCCGGGGTGGAACAGATACGCAGTATTTT.

The CDR3 DNA sequence: TGTGCCAGCAGCTTCCCTAGGGGACTAGCTAGTGTGGATACGCAGTATTTT. Translating it yields CASSFPRGLASVDTQYF. The rearrangement joins TRBV11-2 to TRBJ2-3; 9 positions match TRBD2. With 3 bases clipped from V and 6 bases from J, the junction kept 13 bases outside the gene matches. Germline assignment: CDR1 SGHAT and CDR2 FQNNGV. This CDR3 is 17 amino acids long.